This T cell receptor beta chain was captured in a study of blood T cells in healthy people across ages. The table lists this clonotype with a few counts. The antigen is undetermined. Isolated per sample were at least 7 million PBMCs. A second PCR, run for about 7 to 12 cycles, used a sample-barcoded 5' primer plus a J-beta primer mix. TCRdb itself ran the 5' RACE reads through MiXCR, one entry per CDR3 protein. Of 1.5 million to 2 million distinct CDR3 sequences in the sample, 28% were seen once. Regarding the study as a whole: It was held that the diversity estimates obtained from one million T cells were underestimates.

Germline values: CDR1 SGDLS, CDR2 YYNGEE. The CDR3 is made up of 14 amino acids. V was shortened by 3 bases and J by 4 bases, with 10 bases between the two germline ends. The sequenced sample consisted of blood. The sequence came from a woman in her 30s in good health. The V gene is TRBV9, the J gene TRBJ2-2, with a tentative D call TRBD2 (6 bases). CDR3 region: CASSGAGPTGELFF. The CDR3 bases are TGTGCCAGCAGCGGAGCGGGTCCCACCGGGGAGCTGTTTTTT.